These 20 T cell receptor beta chains share one sample of origin, sequenced in a study of T-cell reconstitution after alpha-beta-depleted transplantation in children. Unique molecular identifiers were used to barcode this TCRbeta library. Using its own MiXCR run on the PCR reads, TCRdb lists one record per CDR3 protein. The sample lists some 460,000 distinct CDR3 sequences; roughly 15% were seen once. The specimen comprised PBMCs, mostly from graft donor cells, sampled 360 days after TCRalphabeta/CD19-depleted stem cell transplant. These receptors originate from a boy in the first two years of life who had a stem cell transplant for Wiskott-Aldrich syndrome, so the T cells may come from the graft donor.

This chain connects TRBV6-5 to TRBJ1-1; 7 positions agree with TRBD1. The CDR3 contains 12 residues. Germline V gene data show CDR1 as MNHEY and CDR2 as SVGAGI. Trimming at V came to 5 bases and at J to 11 bases, leaving 8 bases not matched to a gene. DNA for the CDR3: TGTGCCAGCAGTCGGCCGAGGGGGCTGGCTTTCTTT. Residues: CASSRPRGLAFF.

The chain links TRBV12-3 or TRBV12-4 to TRBJ1-4; D possibly corresponds to TRBD1 (6 bases). The V end lost 3 bases, the J end lost 5 bases, and 19 bases lay between the germline ends. This CDR3 region has 17 residues. DNA for the CDR3: TGTGCCAGCAGTTTTTGGGTTTATTCAGGGGAGAATGAAAAACTGTTTTTT. It translates to CASSFWVYSGENEKLFF.

This clonotype came up a few times. The chain links TRBV7-9 to TRBJ2-6; D is undetermined. V was trimmed by 7 bases and J by 0 bases, leaving 16 bases between them. CDR1 and CDR2 (germline): SEHNR, FQNEAQ (reference sequence). The CDR3 consists of 17 residues. The CDR3 DNA sequence: TGTGCCAGCACCCAAAAGGGCGTGCTCTCTGGGGCCAACGTCCTGACTTTC. Translating it yields CASTQKGVLSGANVLTF.

The chain uses TRBV2 and TRBJ2-2; a possible D gene is TRBD1 (5 bases). V shed 0 bases and J shed 4 bases, with 24 bases lying between them. Germline V gene sequence: CDR1 SNHLY, CDR2 FYNNEI. The CDR3 spans 20 residues. The CDR3 region is CASSEAGSPRTYKRTGELFF. CDR3 DNA: TGTGCCAGCAGTGAAGCGGGGTCTCCCCGGACATACAAACGCACCGGGGAGCTGTTTTTT.

The chain recombines TRBV4-1 with TRBJ2-3; D call uncertain. The CDR3 contains 12 residues. Between the trimmed V and J ends, which lost 6 bases and 4 bases, there was a span of 8 bases. CDR1 MGHRA and CDR2 YSYEKL come from the germline V gene. CDR3 coding DNA: TGCGCCAGCAGTCCTAACCCAGATACGCAGTATTTT. Translated: CASSPNPDTQYF.

This clonotype was counted at least ten times. CDR3 protein: CASSRLAGGYNEQFF. The CDR3 coding sequence is TGTGCCAGCAGCCGTCTAGCGGGAGGGTACAATGAGCAGTTCTTC. The chain recombines TRBV7-9 with TRBJ2-1; TRBD2 matches 12 bases. This CDR3 has 15 amino acids. The trim removed 5 bases at V and 4 bases at J, leaving 3 bases unmatched. CDR1 and CDR2 from the germline V gene are SEHNR and FQNEAQ (reference sequence).

Ten or more counts support this clonotype. The chain links TRBV10-3 to TRBJ2-5; D perhaps matches TRBD1 (5 bases). The germline V and J ends were trimmed by 8 bases and 1 base, with 8 bases remaining between them. CDR1 is ENHRY and CDR2 is SYGVKD in the germline V gene. CDR3 length: 12 amino acids. The CDR3 region is CAIGASQETQYF. DNA for the CDR3: TGTGCCATCGGGGCTAGCCAAGAGACCCAGTACTTC.

There are a few counts of this clonotype. The chain joins TRBV12-3 or TRBV12-4 to TRBJ2-1; 9 positions match TRBD1. The CDR3 spans 14 residues. V trimming: 8 bases; J trimming: 3 bases; junction bases outside the gene matches: 5. CDR3 amino acids: CASSKDRGYNEQFF. The DNA for the CDR3 is TGTGCCAGCTCGAAGGACAGGGGCTACAATGAGCAGTTCTTC.

In its sample, this clonotype was seen a few times. The rearrangement uses TRBV28 and TRBJ2-5, with TRBD1 matching 8 bases. The trim removed 1 base at V and 4 bases at J, leaving 14 bases unmatched. Germline V lookup: CDR1 MDHEN, CDR2 SYDVKM. The CDR3 has 18 amino acids. The CDR3 reads CASSLSPRTGRLRETQYF. CDR3 nucleotide sequence: TGTGCCAGCAGTTTATCCCCTCGGACAGGGAGGCTGAGAGAGACCCAGTACTTC.

V is TRBV7-9 and J is TRBJ2-1; D not certain. CDR1 is SEHNR and CDR2 is FQNEAQ in the germline V gene (reference sequence). The CDR3 loop spans 13 amino acids. Trimming removed 1 base at V and 8 bases at J, with 9 bases between. CDR3 sequence reads: CASSLGRTDEQFF. CDR3 coding DNA: TGTGCCAGCAGCTTAGGGCGGACGGATGAGCAGTTCTTC.

The chain is built from TRBV11-2 and TRBJ2-3; 11 bases agree with TRBD2. Germline V gene lookup returns CDR1 SGHAT and CDR2 FQNNGV. V was pared by 1 base and J by 9 bases, with 15 bases of the junction left unmatched. The CDR3 is 18 amino acids. The CDR3 sequence is CASSLGTSGGDKIVTQYF. CDR3 nucleotides: TGTGCCAGCAGCTTAGGAACTAGCGGGGGAGATAAGATAGTGACGCAGTATTTT.

This clonotype was counted a few times. The rearrangement uses TRBV10-3 and TRBJ2-1; 9 nucleotides agree with TRBD2. The CDR3 is 15 amino acids. Germline trimming cut 4 bases from V and 6 bases from J; bases unmatched to any gene: 7. The germline CDR1 and CDR2 sequences are ENHRY and SYGVKD. CDR3 residues: CAISVAGDKGNEQFF. CDR3 nucleotide sequence: TGTGCCATCAGTGTAGCGGGAGATAAAGGCAATGAGCAGTTCTTC.

The chain recombines TRBV24-1 with TRBJ2-2; D might be TRBD2 (6 bases). CDR3 length equals 18 residues. Trimming removed 0 bases from V and 0 bases from J, with 13 bases in between. Per germline, CDR1 KGHDR and CDR2 SFDVKD. The CDR3 here is CATSDLKVAGPNTGELFF. CDR3 sequence (DNA): TGTGCCACCAGTGATTTGAAGGTTGCGGGGCCGAACACCGGGGAGCTGTTTTTT.

This clonotype was seen a few times. The chain uses TRBV29-1 and TRBJ2-2; tentatively, D is TRBD2 (6 bases). V gave up 7 bases and J gave up 1 base, with 10 bases separating them. This CDR3 is built from 13 residues. CDR1 SQVTM and CDR2 ANQGSEA come from the germline V gene. The CDR3 loop is CSGGLRNTGELFF. The CDR3 DNA sequence: TGCAGCGGAGGACTAAGGAACACCGGGGAGCTGTTTTTT.

This clonotype came up a few times. The V call is TRBV6-5, the J call TRBJ2-3, with D unclear. Trimming shortened V by 4 bases and J by 4 bases, and 18 bases separated the two germline ends. The germline V gene encodes CDR1 MNHEY and CDR2 SVGAGI. The CDR3 spans 16 residues. In DNA, the CDR3 is TGTGCCAGCAGTTTCCTAGGGCCCCTTGGGCCAGATACGCAGTATTTT. Protein product: CASSFLGPLGPDTQYF.

The sample holds a few counts of this clonotype. The chain has TRBV4-3 and TRBJ2-1; D unresolved. The CDR3 runs 14 residues. V was pared by 1 base and J by 8 bases, with 12 bases between. CDR1 LGHNA and CDR2 YSLEER come from the germline V gene. CDR3 residues: CASSQGPGNDEQFF. CDR3 bases: TGCGCCAGCAGCCAAGGACCGGGCAACGATGAGCAGTTCTTC.

V usage is TRBV7-9 and J usage is TRBJ2-7, with D maybe TRBD1 (5 bases). The germline gives CDR1 SEHNR, CDR2 FQNEAQ (reference sequence). The CDR3 has 14 amino acids. Trimming shortened V by 5 bases and J by 6 bases, and 17 bases separated the two germline ends. CDR3 sequence (DNA): TGTGCCAGCAGCCCCGCACAGGTTACAGTCGAGCAGTACTTC. This translates into CASSPAQVTVEQYF.

The CDR3 DNA reads as TGTGCCAGCAGTATACCGGGACGGCCCTACGAGCAGTACTTC. This sequence encodes CASSIPGRPYEQYF. This rearrangement joins TRBV12-3 or TRBV12-4 to TRBJ2-7, with D perhaps matching TRBD1 or TRBD2 (5 bases each). This CDR3 is 14 amino acids long. Trimming removed 5 bases from V and 2 bases from J, with 13 bases in between.

V is TRBV6-4 and J is TRBJ2-7; 10 nucleotides match TRBD2. Germline lookup yields CDR1 MRHNA and CDR2 SNTAGT. The CDR3 has 15 amino acids. The V and J ends lost 6 bases and 6 bases, in that order; junction bases with no gene match: 11. The CDR3 coding sequence is TGTGCCAGCAGAGGGACCGGGACTAGCGAGTTCGAGCAGTACTTC. Translating gives CASRGTGTSEFEQYF.

The rearrangement links TRBV6-5 to TRBJ2-1; no reliable D call. CDR1 MNHEY and CDR2 SVGAGI come from the germline V gene. Trimming shortened V by 6 bases and J by 6 bases, and 9 bases separated the two germline ends. This CDR3 region has 12 residues. The CDR3 loop reads CASRGWGNEQFF. The CDR3, as DNA: TGTGCCAGCAGGGGCTGGGGCAATGAGCAGTTCTTC.